One T cell receptor (beta chain) is described in this entry. Its antigen is unidentified. The authors built TCR beta libraries using iRepertoire HTBI primers and Arm-PCR of CDR3 regions. In TCRdb, the multiplex PCR reads were re-called with MiXCR into one record per CDR3 protein. The profile shows hundreds of thousands of distinct CDR3 sequences, around 15% of them singletons. The sample comes from a study of regulatory T cells in long-lasting Graves disease. Described time point: newly diagnosed GD, antithyroid drugs for less than 3 months. RNA isolated from PBMCs was used to make the TCR library. The germline V and J ends were trimmed by 6 bases and 8 bases, with 18 bases remaining between them. The CDR3 has 14 residues. The germline V gene encodes CDR1 SGHRS and CDR2 YFSETQ. Whole-study findings and limits: TRBV28 was favored in persistent disease, as were TRBJ1-2 and TRBJ2-5. Sample size, which was small, may have reduced accuracy.

These same data were also listed under a study on T cells in Graves' hyperthyroidism and ophthalmopathy. This second study says: Graves' hyperthyroidism was deemed stable given no ophthalmopathy progression within 18 months.

This sequence originates from a woman aged 35 to 60 with Graves disease. The chain is built from TRBV5-1 and TRBJ2-1; D may be TRBD1 (6 bases). Sequences were derived from peripheral blood mononuclear cells (PBMCs), sampled at new diagnosis, from a patient treated with antithyroid drugs. CDR3 DNA sequence: TGCGCCAGCACCACCAGGACAGAGAGGTATGAGCAGTTCTTC. Translated, it gives CASTTRTERYEQFF.